The 8 T cell receptor beta chains below all came from one sample that was sequenced in a study of identical twins. TCRdb called the 5' RACE reads again in MiXCR, with one record for every CDR3 protein. This table has 1.5 million to 2 million distinct CDR3 sequences, 32% appearing once. The sequenced sample consisted of cord blood. Every receptor here comes from a newborn girl in good health.

This chain connects TRBV5-5 to TRBJ2-3; 10 nucleotides align to TRBD2. The V segment lost 2 bases and the J segment 4 bases; nucleotides outside the gene matches: 4. This CDR3 is 15 amino acids long. Germline CDR1 reads SGHKS; CDR2 reads YYEKEE (reference sequence). Here the CDR3 reads CASSFKTSGADTQYF. The CDR3 region has the DNA TGTGCCAGCAGCTTTAAAACTAGCGGGGCAGATACGCAGTATTTT.

This clonotype was seen only a few times. This chain uses TRBV20-1 with TRBJ2-3; 14 bases match TRBD2. Looked up from germline, CDR1 is DFQATT and CDR2 is SNEGSKA (reference sequence). Trimming cost V 5 bases and J 3 bases; bases outside gene matches: 4. The length of the CDR3 is 15 residues. The DNA of the CDR3 is TGCAGTGCTTCGACTAGCGGGAGGGGGACAGATACGCAGTATTTT. Translated: CSASTSGRGTDTQYF.

The chain links TRBV29-1 to TRBJ2-1; TRBD2 aligns across 10 bases. V was pared by 4 bases and J by 8 bases, with 14 bases of the junction left unmatched. This CDR3 is built from 16 residues. The germline V gene encodes CDR1 SQVTM and CDR2 ANQGSEA. Here the CDR3 DNA reads TGCAGCGTTGCCTCCAAAGGAGCGGGAGGGCCGTATGAGCAGTTCTTC. Its translation: CSVASKGAGGPYEQFF.

The chain employs TRBV6-5 and TRBJ1-1, with TRBD1 matching over 9 bases. The CDR3 is 14 residues long. V was clipped by 5 bases and J by 4 bases; unmatched bases: 5. Germline lookup yields CDR1 MNHEY and CDR2 SVGAGI. The chain's CDR3 is CASSHRDRATEAFF. The CDR3 DNA is TGTGCCAGCAGTCACCGGGACAGGGCCACTGAAGCTTTCTTT.

This clonotype was seen a handful of times. V is TRBV4-2 and J is TRBJ2-3; no firm D call. Trimming cost V 0 bases and J 3 bases, with 10 bases left between them. The germline V gene has CDR1 LGHNA and CDR2 YNFKEQ. This CDR3 is built from 15 residues. CDR3 protein: CASSQEGVGTDTQYF. The CDR3 DNA sequence: TGTGCCAGCAGCCAAGAAGGAGTGGGAACAGATACGCAGTATTTT.

This sequence joins TRBV27 and TRBJ2-7; 10 nucleotides agree with TRBD2. With 5 bases clipped from V and 5 bases from J, the junction kept 9 bases outside the gene matches. Per germline, CDR1 MNHEY and CDR2 SMNVEV (reference sequence). The CDR3 is made up of 15 amino acids. CDR3: CASSAGLALKDEQYF. The CDR3 bases are TGTGCCAGCAGTGCGGGACTAGCGCTGAAGGACGAGCAGTACTTC.

Only a few counts were recorded for this clonotype. The chain recombines TRBV30 with TRBJ2-1, with D maybe TRBD1 (6 bases). CDR1 and CDR2 (germline): GTSNPN, SVGIG (reference sequence). V shed 2 bases and J shed 1 base, with 12 bases lying between them. The CDR3 spans 15 residues. In DNA form, the CDR3 reads TGTGCCTGGAGTTTCATTACAGGGTCCTACAATGAGCAGTTCTTC. It codes for CAWSFITGSYNEQFF.

The rearrangement joins TRBV20-1 to TRBJ2-2; 8 nucleotides align to TRBD1. Germline-derived CDR1 and CDR2 are DFQATT and SNEGSKA (reference sequence). V was clipped by 6 bases and J by 4 bases; unmatched bases: 4. The CDR3 sequence is 13 residues long. The CDR3 loop reads CSARTGLTGELFF. The CDR3 nucleotides are TGCAGTGCCCGGACAGGGCTCACCGGGGAGCTGTTTTTT.